This entry lists 7 T cell receptor beta chains sequenced from one sample in a study of CD8+ T cells in alopecia areata (dated by TCRdb to the late 2010s). In roughly 5 patients from the biomarker study, an additional sort separated CD25+CD127- cells out of the CD4+ cells. Library method: the immunoSEQ multiplex PCR assay. RNA was extracted from all samples and reverse transcribed into cDNA as template for TCR sequencing. Here the immuneACCESS table is served through TCRdb, limited to in-frame sequences with V and J called. Missing clones are a known gap in these copies; in checked studies unresolved V genes cover under half, and the rest lacks a known reason. The sample table holds about 19,000 clones, of which roughly 62% were seen once. 3.5% to 5% of the sample belongs to the ten largest clones. Sequenced sample: CD4+ Tregs sorted from blood. The receptor source for this set is a human donor with alopecia areata.

This clone occurred a few times. The V and J genes are TRBV7-9 and TRBJ2-5; D is unresolved. Germline CDR1 is SEHNR and CDR2 is FQNEAQ (reference sequence). V gave up 5 bases and J gave up 2 bases, with 12 bases separating them. The CDR3 covers 14 residues. As DNA, the CDR3 is TGTGCCAGCAGCCCGGTCGTTCTGCAAGAGACCCAGTACTTC. Its protein product is CASSPVVLQETQYF.

J is TRBJ2-7 and V is TRBV28, with D hard to call. V was clipped by 10 bases and J by 4 bases, with 14 bases between them. Looked up from germline, CDR1 is MDHEN and CDR2 is SYDVKM. CDR3 length: 12 amino acids. The CDR3 is CATTQKGYEQYF. CDR3 DNA sequence: TGTGCCACCACCCAAAAGGGATACGAGCAGTACTTC. Variable domain in full (rest from reference TRBV28 and TRBJ2-7): DVKVTQSSRYLVKRTGEKVFLECVQDMDHENMFWYRQDPGLGLRLIYFSYDVKMKEKGDIPEGYSVSREKKERFSLILESASTNQTSMYLCATTQKGYEQYFGPGTRLTVT.

This clone was detected a few times. This chain uses TRBV5-1 with TRBJ1-5; D is uncertain. There are 13 residues in the CDR3. Germline-derived CDR1 and CDR2 are SGHRS and YFSETQ. The germline V and J ends were trimmed by 0 bases and 3 bases, with 4 bases remaining between them. The DNA of the CDR3 is TGCGCCAGCAGCTTGGACAACAATCAGCCCCAGCATTTT. This sequence encodes CASSLDNNQPQHF.

This clone turned up a few times. This chain joins TRBV28 and TRBJ2-5; D possibly corresponds to TRBD2 (6 bases). Trimming removed 3 bases at V and 0 bases at J, with 11 bases between. The CDR3 extends over 15 amino acids. Germline CDR1 MDHEN, CDR2 SYDVKM. The CDR3 bases are TGTGCCAGCAGTTTTGCAGCGGGCGACCAAGAGACCCAGTACTTC. As protein: CASSFAAGDQETQYF.

Note on this clone: This sample includes further DNA sequences coding for the same CDR3. The chain recombines TRBV23-1 with TRBJ2-1; D is undetermined. TRBV23-1 is an ORF; its function is uncertain. Trimming cost V 4 bases and J 8 bases, with 24 bases left between them. The CDR3 has 17 amino acids. CDR3 protein: CASSLGVWVSNRDEQFF. The CDR3, as DNA: TGCGCCAGCAGTCTAGGTGTATGGGTCTCTAACCGAGATGAGCAGTTCTTC.

This rearrangement joins TRBV11-2 to TRBJ2-5, with D uncertain. Trimming shortened V by 5 bases and J by 4 bases, and 20 bases separated the two germline ends. The CDR3 runs 16 residues. Per the germline V gene, CDR1 is SGHAT and CDR2 is FQNNGV. CDR3 DNA: TGTGCCAGCAGCATCCGGACGTTAAAGGCCGGAGAGACCCAGTACTTC. This encodes CASSIRTLKAGETQYF.

V gene TRBV19 combines with J gene TRBJ2-7; D is possibly TRBD1 or TRBD2 (5 bases each). The CDR3 contains 15 residues. Trimming shortened V by 3 bases and J by 7 bases, and 19 bases separated the two germline ends. CDR1 is LNHDA, CDR2 SQIVND, per germline (reference sequence). The CDR3 region is CASSIPGAVPGEQYF. The CDR3 DNA sequence: TGTGCCAGTAGTATCCCCGGGGCCGTACCCGGGGAGCAGTACTTC. The full variable domain, completed using reference TRBV19 and TRBJ2-7, is DGGITQSPKYLFRKEGQNVTLSCEQNLNHDAMYWYRQDPGQGLRLIYYSQIVNDFQKGDIAEGYSVSREKKESFPLTVTSAQKNPTAFYLCASSIPGAVPGEQYFGPGTRLTVT.